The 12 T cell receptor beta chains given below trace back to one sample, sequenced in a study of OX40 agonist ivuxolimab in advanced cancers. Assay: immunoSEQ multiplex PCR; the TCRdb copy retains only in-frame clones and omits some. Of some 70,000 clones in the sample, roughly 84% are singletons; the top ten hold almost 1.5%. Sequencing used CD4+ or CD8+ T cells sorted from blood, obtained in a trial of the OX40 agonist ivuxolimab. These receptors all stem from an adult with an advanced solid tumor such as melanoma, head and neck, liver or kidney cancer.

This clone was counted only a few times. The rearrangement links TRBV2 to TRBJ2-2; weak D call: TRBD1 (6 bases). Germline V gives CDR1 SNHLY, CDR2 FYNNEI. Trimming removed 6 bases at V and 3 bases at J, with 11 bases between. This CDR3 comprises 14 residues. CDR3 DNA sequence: TGTGCCAGCAGGAAACAGGGTTACACCGGGGAGCTGTTTTTT. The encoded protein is CASRKQGYTGELFF.

CDR3 protein: CASSIGSLDNGYTF. CDR3 bases: TGTGCCAGCTCAATCGGGAGCCTTGACAATGGCTACACCTTC. The V call is TRBV18, the J call TRBJ1-2, with D unresolved. Deletions cut 5 bases from V and 6 bases from J, with 16 bases between. The CDR3 is 14 residues long. CDR1 and CDR2 (germline): KGHSH, LQKENI.

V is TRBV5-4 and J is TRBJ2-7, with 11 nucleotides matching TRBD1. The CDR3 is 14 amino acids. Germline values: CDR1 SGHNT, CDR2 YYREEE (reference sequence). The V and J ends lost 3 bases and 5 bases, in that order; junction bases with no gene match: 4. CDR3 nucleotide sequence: TGTGCCAGCAGCTGGGACAGGGGGTTGAACGAGCAGTACTTC. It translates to CASSWDRGLNEQYF.

The CDR3 here is CASSLQGAGYEQYF. The CDR3 DNA is TGTGCCAGCAGTTTACAGGGGGCGGGCTACGAGCAGTACTTC. The chain couples TRBV6-1 to TRBJ2-7; 9 bases line up with TRBD1. The CDR3 runs 14 residues. Germline trimming cut 5 bases from V and 3 bases from J; bases unmatched to any gene: 5. The V gene's germline CDR1 is MNHNS and CDR2 SASEGT.

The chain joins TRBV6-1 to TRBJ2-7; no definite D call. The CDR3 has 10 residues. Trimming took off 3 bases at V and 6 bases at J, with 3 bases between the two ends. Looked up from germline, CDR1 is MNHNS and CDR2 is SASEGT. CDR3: CASSEPEQYF. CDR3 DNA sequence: TGTGCCAGCAGTGAGCCCGAGCAGTACTTC.

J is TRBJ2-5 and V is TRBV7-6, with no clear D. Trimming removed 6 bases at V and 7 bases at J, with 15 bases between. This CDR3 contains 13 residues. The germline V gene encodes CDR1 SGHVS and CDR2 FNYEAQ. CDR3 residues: CASRGDNSGTQYF. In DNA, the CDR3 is TGTGCCAGCAGGGGCGACAACTCAGGGACCCAGTACTTC.

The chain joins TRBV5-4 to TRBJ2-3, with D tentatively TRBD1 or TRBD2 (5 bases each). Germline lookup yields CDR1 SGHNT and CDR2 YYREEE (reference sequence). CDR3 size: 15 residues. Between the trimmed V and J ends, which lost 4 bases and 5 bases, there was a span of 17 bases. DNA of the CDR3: TGTGCCAGCAGCAACCCCGGGGCCCCCGGAGATACGCAGTATTTT. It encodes CASSNPGAPGDTQYF.

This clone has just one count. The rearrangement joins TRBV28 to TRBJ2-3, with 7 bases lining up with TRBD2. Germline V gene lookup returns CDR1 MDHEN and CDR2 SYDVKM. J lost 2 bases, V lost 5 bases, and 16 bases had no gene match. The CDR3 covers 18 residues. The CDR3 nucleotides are TGTGCCAGCAGTCTGTTACTTGGCCCACGGGGGGACACAGATACGCAGTATTTT. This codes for CASSLLLGPRGDTDTQYF.

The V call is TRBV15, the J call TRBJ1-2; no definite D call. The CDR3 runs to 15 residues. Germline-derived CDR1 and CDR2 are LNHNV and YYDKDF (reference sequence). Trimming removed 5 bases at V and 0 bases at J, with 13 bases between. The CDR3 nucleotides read TGTGCCACCAGCGCCCCAGAGGAGGCTAACTATGGCTACACCTTC. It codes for CATSAPEEANYGYTF.

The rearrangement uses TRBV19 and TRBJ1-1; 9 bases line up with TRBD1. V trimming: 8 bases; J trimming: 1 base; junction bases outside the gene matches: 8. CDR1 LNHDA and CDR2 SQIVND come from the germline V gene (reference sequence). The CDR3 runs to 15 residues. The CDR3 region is CASEIPGQGNTEAFF. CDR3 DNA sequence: TGTGCCAGTGAAATCCCGGGACAGGGGAACACTGAAGCTTTCTTT.

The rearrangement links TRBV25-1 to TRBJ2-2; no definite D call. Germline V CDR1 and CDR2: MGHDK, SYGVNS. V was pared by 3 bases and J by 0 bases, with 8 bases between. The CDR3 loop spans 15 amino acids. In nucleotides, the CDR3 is TGTGCCAGCAGTGACATTTATACGAACACCGGGGAGCTGTTTTTT. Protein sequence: CASSDIYTNTGELFF.

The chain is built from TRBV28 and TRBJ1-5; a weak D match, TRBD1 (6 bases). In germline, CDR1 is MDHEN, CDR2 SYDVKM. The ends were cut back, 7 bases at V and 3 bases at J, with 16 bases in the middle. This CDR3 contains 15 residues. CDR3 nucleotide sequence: TGTGCCAGCACCTCGGGGGGGGCCCTCAATCAGCCCCAGCATTTT. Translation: CASTSGGALNQPQHF. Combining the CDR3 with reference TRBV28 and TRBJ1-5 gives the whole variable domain DVKVTQSSRYLVKRTGEKVFLECVQDMDHENMFWYRQDPGLGLRLIYFSYDVKMKEKGDIPEGYSVSREKKERFSLILESASTNQTSMYLCASTSGGALNQPQHFGDGTRLSIL.